This TCR beta chain was recovered during a study of T-cell memory formation after mild COVID-19. Overall study results and limits: Clones shrinking from day 15 to 85 showed even CD4/CD8 mixes; later expanders tilted CD4+. Prior to infection, memory already included some responding clones, suggesting cross-reactive memory joined. Whether day 37 second-wave clones are SARS-CoV-2-specific was not confirmed.

Only a few counts were recorded for this clonotype. Antigen unknown. TCR alpha and TCR beta cDNA libraries carrying sample barcodes and UMIs came from 5'RACE with constant-segment primers. TCRdb used MiXCR to reprocess the 5' RACE reads, holding one entry per CDR3 protein. The table shows roughly 580,000 distinct CDR3 sequences, with more than 15% occurring only once. Germline V gene lookup returns CDR1 MNHNS and CDR2 SASEGT. The V end lost 3 bases, the J end lost 3 bases, and 6 bases lay between the germline ends. CDR3 length: 12 amino acids. This sequence joins TRBV6-1 and TRBJ2-7, with unresolved D. The sequence came from an adult woman who had mild COVID-19 (a few samples of this study predate the infection). Cell type and time point are not known. Sequenced sample: PBMCs or a T cell subset sorted from them (not recorded which). The DNA of the CDR3 is TGTGCCAGCAGTGAGAATCGCTACGAGCAGTACTTC. It translates to CASSENRYEQYF.